These 25 T cell receptor beta chains were all obtained from the same sample, sequenced in a study of blood T cells in healthy people across ages. For the second PCR, which ran for about 7 to 11 cycles, a sample-barcoded 5' primer and a J-beta primer mix were used. TCRdb used MiXCR to reprocess the 5' RACE reads, holding one entry per CDR3 protein. Among 700,000 or so distinct CDR3 sequences listed, 20% to 25% were seen once. The material sequenced was blood. These receptors originate from a man aged 65-85 years in good health.

This clonotype has just a few counts. This chain links TRBV7-2 with TRBJ1-3; the D is unclear. Germline V gives CDR1 SGHTA, CDR2 FQGNSA. The CDR3 length is 14 residues. Trimming cost V 1 base and J 3 bases, with 7 bases left between them. The CDR3 region has the DNA TGTGCCAGCAGCTTAGTGGACGTTGGAAACACCATATATTTT. As protein: CASSLVDVGNTIYF.

This clonotype was counted only a few times. The chain links TRBV20-1 to TRBJ2-2; no reliable D call. Germline assignment: CDR1 DFQATT and CDR2 SNEGSKA (reference sequence). The length of the CDR3 is 13 residues. V was pared by 6 bases and J by 1 base, with 9 bases between. This CDR3 is CSAGPQNTGELFF. CDR3 DNA sequence: TGCAGTGCAGGTCCCCAGAACACCGGGGAGCTGTTTTTT.

The chain uses TRBV20-1 and TRBJ2-3; 8 nucleotides align to TRBD2. With V trimmed by 3 bases and J by 0 bases, 5 bases remained unmatched. The CDR3 covers 15 residues. Germline loops: CDR1 DFQATT, CDR2 SNEGSKA (reference sequence). The CDR3, as DNA: TGCAGTGCTAGCAACCGGGGGGGCAGCACAGATACGCAGTATTTT. This gives the protein CSASNRGGSTDTQYF.

V is TRBV20-1 and J is TRBJ2-1, with 15 bases fitting TRBD2. The V gene end was trimmed by 5 bases and the J gene end by 6 bases; junction bases not matched to a gene: 5. The CDR3 runs to 15 residues. The germline gives CDR1 DFQATT, CDR2 SNEGSKA (reference sequence). In DNA, the CDR3 is TGCAGTGCTCCTAGGACTAGCGGGGGGGGCAATGAGCAGTTCTTC. It codes for CSAPRTSGGGNEQFF.

There are many counts of this clonotype. The CDR3 is CASSSSLDFEQYF. In DNA form, the CDR3 reads TGTGCCAGCAGCTCATCCCTAGACTTCGAGCAGTACTTC. The chain is built from TRBV13 and TRBJ2-7; D is ambiguous. Trimming cost V 4 bases and J 6 bases, with 13 bases left between them. This CDR3 is built from 13 residues. Per germline, CDR1 PRHDT and CDR2 FYEKMQ (reference sequence).

Concerning this clonotype itself: One end of the junction varies from germline; a read error may be responsible. This chain uses TRBV7-9 with TRBJ1-1; TRBD1 matches at 9 bases. Germline values: CDR1 SEHNR, CDR2 FQNEAQ (reference sequence). This CDR3 contains 16 residues. The CDR3, as DNA: TGTGCCGGCAGCTTAGGCGTGGGACAGGGAAGGACTGAAGCTTTCTTT. The encoded protein is CAGSLGVGQGRTEAFF. Full variable domain (rest looked up from reference TRBV7-9 and TRBJ1-1): DTGVSQNPRHKITKRGQNVTFRCDPISEHNRLYWYRQTLGQGPEFLTYFQNEAQLEKSRLLSDRFSAERPKGSFSTLEIQRTEQGDSAMYLCAGSLGVGQGRTEAFFGQGTRLTVV.

The J gene is TRBJ1-3, the V gene TRBV10-3, with D tentatively TRBD1 (5 bases). Trimming took 3 bases from V and 2 from J, leaving 8 bases between them. Germline V gene data show CDR1 as ENHRY and CDR2 as SYGVKD. This CDR3 has 14 residues. CDR3 sequence reads: CAISDGRAGNTIYF. CDR3 DNA: TGTGCCATCAGTGATGGCAGGGCTGGAAACACCATATATTTT.

This clonotype has ten or more counts. This rearrangement joins TRBV5-1 to TRBJ1-5; D unresolved. Germline V CDR1 and CDR2: SGHRS, YFSETQ. This CDR3 spans 14 amino acids. V was cut by 1 base and J by 4 bases, with 9 bases left in between. The DNA of the CDR3 is TGCGCCAGCAGCTTGTTCTCAGGAAATCAGCCCCAGCATTTT. This encodes CASSLFSGNQPQHF.

This clonotype was counted a few times. The J gene is TRBJ2-7, the V gene TRBV7-9; possibly TRBD2 for D (5 bases). The germline gives CDR1 SEHNR, CDR2 FQNEAQ (reference sequence). The CDR3 is 12 amino acids. Trimming stripped 1 base from V and 6 bases from J, with 7 bases between. This CDR3 reads CASSLEEGEQYF. The CDR3 DNA sequence: TGTGCCAGCAGCTTAGAAGAGGGCGAGCAGTACTTC. The whole variable domain, filled in from reference TRBV7-9 and TRBJ2-7, reads DTGVSQNPRHKITKRGQNVTFRCDPISEHNRLYWYRQTLGQGPEFLTYFQNEAQLEKSRLLSDRFSAERPKGSFSTLEIQRTEQGDSAMYLCASSLEEGEQYFGPGTRLTVT.

The rearrangement links TRBV7-6 to TRBJ1-6, with 10 bases matching TRBD1. CDR3 size: 17 residues. Looked up from germline, CDR1 is SGHVS and CDR2 is FNYEAQ. With V trimmed by 2 bases and J by 6 bases, 7 bases remained unmatched. The chain's CDR3 is CASSLTDRGIFNSPLHF. CDR3 coding DNA: TGTGCCAGCAGCTTAACGGACAGGGGGATTTTTAATTCACCCCTCCACTTT. The full variable domain, with the rest looked up from reference TRBV7-6 and TRBJ1-6, is GAGVSQSPRYKVTKRGQDVALRCDPISGHVSLYWYRQALGQGPEFLTYFNYEAQQDKSGLPNDRFSAERPEGSISTLTIQRTEQRDSAMYRCASSLTDRGIFNSPLHFGNGTRLTVT.

Only a few counts were recorded for this clonotype. The rearrangement links TRBV25-1 to TRBJ1-4; TRBD1 might be the D (5 bases). Trimming left V 1 base short and J 8 bases short, with 14 bases between. CDR3 length: 15 amino acids. Per germline, CDR1 MGHDK and CDR2 SYGVNS. CDR3 in DNA: TGTGCCAGCAGTGAATGGGGAAGGGGACGGGAAAAACTGTTTTTT. Translated, it gives CASSEWGRGREKLFF. Full variable domain (missing parts from reference TRBV25-1 and TRBJ1-4): EADIYQTPRYLVIGTGKKITLECSQTMGHDKMYWYQQDPGMELHLIHYSYGVNSTEKGDLSSESTVSRIRTEHFPLTLESARPSHTSQYLCASSEWGRGREKLFFGSGTQLSVL.

V gene TRBV10-3 combines with J gene TRBJ2-7, with D tentatively TRBD1 (7 bases). The V gene lost 4 bases and the J gene lost 4 bases, with 14 bases spanning the gap. The CDR3 is 14 residues long. From germline, CDR1 is ENHRY and CDR2 SYGVKD. CDR3 loop: CAISAAGGIYEQYF. For the CDR3, the DNA is TGTGCCATCAGTGCGGCAGGGGGGATTTACGAGCAGTACTTC.

The J gene is TRBJ2-3, the V gene TRBV5-1; D is perhaps TRBD1 (5 bases). V was clipped by 1 base and J by 4 bases, with 13 bases between them. The CDR3 is 15 residues long. Germline assignment: CDR1 SGHRS and CDR2 YFSETQ. This CDR3 is CASSLNPQGPDTQYF. CDR3 bases: TGCGCCAGCAGCTTGAACCCCCAGGGCCCAGATACGCAGTATTTT. Together with reference TRBV5-1 and TRBJ2-3, the CDR3 gives the full variable domain: KAGVTQTPRYLIKTRGQQVTLSCSPISGHRSVSWYQQTPGQGLQFLFEYFSETQRNKGNFPGRFSGRQFSNSRSEMNVSTLELGDSALYLCASSLNPQGPDTQYFGPGTRLTVL.

About this clonotype itself: Sequence at one end of the junction differs from germline and may be a read error. This chain links TRBV6-2 or TRBV6-3 with TRBJ1-2; TRBD1 is a possible D gene (6 bases). The CDR3 has 13 residues. Germline lookup yields CDR1 MNHEY and CDR2 SVGEGT. The CDR3 sequence: CASGYRDNYGYTF. CDR3 coding DNA: TGTGCCAGCGGTTACCGGGACAACTATGGCTACACTTTC.

This clonotype showed up just a few times. The CDR3 region has the DNA TGTGCCAGCCGGGAGGTTTCACCCCTCCACTTT. Amino acid sequence: CASREVSPLHF. The chain has TRBV7-6 and TRBJ1-6; D ambiguous. V lost 8 bases, J lost 9 bases, and 8 bases lay in between. Germline CDR1 reads SGHVS; CDR2 reads FNYEAQ. CDR3 length: 11 residues.

V and J are TRBV12-3 or TRBV12-4 and TRBJ2-3; 9 bases are shared with TRBD2. The CDR3 length is 18 residues. Germline trimming cut 0 bases from V and 0 bases from J; bases unmatched to any gene: 7. The CDR3 protein is CASSLALLAGASTDTQYF. As DNA, the CDR3 is TGTGCCAGCAGTTTAGCGCTTTTAGCGGGGGCTAGCACAGATACGCAGTATTTT.

The chain recombines TRBV6-6 with TRBJ1-4; tentatively, D is TRBD1 (5 bases). The CDR3 spans 15 residues. The germline CDR1 and CDR2 sequences are MNHNY and SVGAGI (reference sequence). V was shortened by 0 bases and J by 4 bases, with 9 bases between the two germline ends. The CDR3 spells CASSYSGADNEKLFF. CDR3 sequence (DNA): TGTGCCAGCAGTTACTCAGGGGCAGATAATGAAAAACTGTTTTTT.

There are a few counts of this clonotype. This chain connects TRBV3-1 to TRBJ2-1; no clear D gene. V shed 3 bases and J shed 12 bases, with 15 bases lying between them. Germline V gene data show CDR1 as LGHDT and CDR2 as YNNKEL (reference sequence). The CDR3 totals 13 residues. The CDR3 region is CASSHDASSVQFF. CDR3 DNA: TGTGCCAGCAGCCACGACGCCTCGAGTGTGCAGTTCTTC.

The chain has TRBV11-3 and TRBJ2-1; 9 bases line up with TRBD2. V trimming: 2 bases; J trimming: 5 bases; junction bases outside the gene matches: 7. Germline CDR1 SGHNT, CDR2 YENEEA. The CDR3 runs to 16 residues. CDR3: CASSLISGSPNNEQFF. The CDR3 DNA follows: TGTGCCAGCAGCTTAATTAGCGGGAGTCCCAACAATGAGCAGTTCTTC.

This clonotype was seen a few times. V is TRBV20-1 and J is TRBJ1-2; D is possibly TRBD1 (5 bases). The germline V gene has CDR1 DFQATT and CDR2 SNEGSKA (reference sequence). The V end lost 2 bases, the J end lost 4 bases, and 8 bases lay between the germline ends. CDR3 size: 12 residues. The DNA of the CDR3 is TGCAGTGCTAGAAGACAGCCCTATGGCTACACCTTC. This sequence encodes CSARRQPYGYTF.

In nucleotides, the CDR3 is TGTGCCAGCAGCCCTACAGGGCCCAATGAGCAGTTCTTC. Protein product: CASSPTGPNEQFF. This chain links TRBV7-9 with TRBJ2-5, with TRBD1 as a possible D gene (6 bases). The DNA matches TRBJ2-1 better at its end, which makes the J call doubtful. Germline assignment: CDR1 SEHNR and CDR2 FQNEAQ (reference sequence). This CDR3 contains 13 residues.

The DNA of the CDR3 is TGTGCCAGCAGCCAAGGAGTTTACATGGCCTTGGGAGAGCAGTACTTC. Its translation: CASSQGVYMALGEQYF. This chain uses TRBV3-1 with TRBJ2-5, with a possible D match to TRBD2 (5 bases). CDR1 is LGHDT, CDR2 YNNKEL, per germline (reference sequence). CDR3 length: 16 amino acids. V lost 1 base and J 11 bases, leaving 23 bases between the germline ends.

This sequence joins TRBV15 and TRBJ2-2, with D possibly being TRBD2 (6 bases). The CDR3 runs to 14 residues. Trimming cost V 4 bases and J 9 bases, with 15 bases left between them. In germline, CDR1 is LNHNV, CDR2 YYDKDF (reference sequence). The CDR3 region has the DNA TGTGCCACCAGCAAGGAGGGGCTATCAAGGGAGCTGTTTTTT. Its protein product is CATSKEGLSRELFF.

This clonotype was seen ten or more times. V and J are TRBV3-1 and TRBJ2-5; D is perhaps TRBD2 (6 bases). The CDR3 has 15 amino acids. Trimming took 4 bases from V and 1 from J, leaving 13 bases between them. CDR1 and CDR2 from the germline V gene are LGHDT and YNNKEL (reference sequence). The CDR3 spells CASSRAAGSQETQYF. DNA of the CDR3: TGTGCCAGCAGCCGCGCCGCGGGGTCCCAAGAGACCCAGTACTTC.

This clonotype was detected only a few times. V gene TRBV7-2 combines with J gene TRBJ1-1; 10 positions match TRBD1. The germline CDR1 and CDR2 sequences are SGHTA and FQGNSA. V was clipped by 5 bases and J by 6 bases; unmatched bases: 3. This CDR3 contains 13 residues. The CDR3 here is CASSRDRGAEAFF. The CDR3 DNA is TGTGCCAGCAGCCGGGACAGGGGCGCTGAAGCTTTCTTT.